A single sample is the source of the 2 T cell receptor beta chains below, sequenced in a study of T cell changes during pregnancy in multiple sclerosis. Profiling relied on immunoSEQ multiplex PCR, and the TCRdb table lists in-frame clones only, not all of them. The sample holds around 86,000 clones; roughly 93% are singletons and the top ten take more than 1%. The sample here was peripheral blood, taken in the first trimester of pregnancy. Receptors were obtained from a female donor with multiple sclerosis, enrolled in a pregnancy study.

The rearrangement uses TRBV7-2 and TRBJ2-3; D remains unclear. The CDR3 totals 16 residues. V gave up 1 base and J gave up 0 bases, with 11 bases separating them. Germline V CDR1 and CDR2: SGHTA, FQGNSA. The CDR3 sequence: CASSLEAPASTDTQYF. The CDR3 DNA reads TGTGCCAGCAGCTTAGAAGCCCCTGCTAGCACAGATACGCAGTATTTT.

The chain has TRBV29-1 and TRBJ1-1; TRBD1 is a possible D gene (5 bases). Trimming pared 6 bases from V and 7 bases from J, leaving 15 bases between. Germline V gives CDR1 SQVTM, CDR2 ANQGSEA. CDR3 length equals 12 residues. CDR3 bases: TGCAGCGTATTTCCCGACAGAGATGAAGCTTTCTTT. Protein: CSVFPDRDEAFF.